Shown below are 30 T cell receptor beta chains from a single sample sequenced in a study of tumor and adjacent non-tumor tissue in lung cancer. A modified ARM-PCR protocol with three rounds of nested PCR amplified TCRbeta. TCRdb called the multiplex PCR reads again in MiXCR, with one record for every CDR3 protein. Counted here are over 80,000 distinct CDR3 sequences, around three quarters occurring once; the ten biggest clones make up 30%. This sample's RNA came from whole unsorted tissue. This non-tumor lung sample came from over 3 cm beyond the tumor edge. The sequenced sample consisted of distant non-tumor lung tissue. The receptor source for this set is a man between 60 and 75 years old with small cell lung cancer.

A remark on this clonotype: Mismatch with germline at one junction end may stem from a read error. The V gene is TRBV29-1, the J gene TRBJ2-1; 9 bases match TRBD2. Germline CDR1 is SQVTM and CDR2 is ANQGSEA. The CDR3 totals 16 residues. The CDR3 is CSAEDRGTSSFYEQFF. The CDR3 DNA follows: TGCAGCGCTGAAGATCGAGGGACTAGCAGTTTTTATGAGCAATTCTTC.

In this sample, this clonotype turned up a few times. This may come from a read error, since a much larger clone is one base off. V usage is TRBV29-1 and J usage is TRBJ1-1; 7 bases agree with TRBD1. Germline V lookup: CDR1 SQVTM, CDR2 ANQGSEA. The CDR3 consists of 13 residues. The CDR3 nucleotides read TGCAGCGTTGGGACAGGCCAGAACGCTGAAGCTTTCTTT. Translation gives CSVGTGQNAEAFF.

As to this clonotype: The junction shows a germline mismatch at one end, possibly a read error. The chain uses TRBV4-1 and TRBJ2-2; tentatively, D is TRBD1 (7 bases). This CDR3 is built from 15 residues. Germline V lookup: CDR1 MGHRA, CDR2 YSYEKL. In DNA form, the CDR3 reads TGCGCCAGGAGCAGCAGGGGGGCATACACCGGGGACCTGTTTTTT. It encodes CARSSRGAYTGDLFF.

As concerns this clonotype: At one of its ends the junction is not consistent with the germline gene, which may arise from a read error. The chain recombines TRBV29-1 with TRBJ2-2, with a weak D call TRBD2 (5 bases). The CDR3 contains 14 residues. From germline, CDR1 is SQVTM and CDR2 ANQGSEA. DNA of the CDR3: TGCAGCGTTGTTAGTATTTTGAACACCGGGGAGCCGTTTTTT. Translation: CSVVSILNTGEPFF.

Details on this clonotype: One end of the junction does not line up with germline, which may come from a read error. V usage is TRBV6-5 and J usage is TRBJ1-2; TRBD1 is a possible D gene (5 bases). Germline lookup yields CDR1 MNHEY and CDR2 SVGAGI. This CDR3 has 16 amino acids. Written as DNA, the CDR3 is TGTGCCAGCAGTTATTCAGTAGGTGTAGGGGACTATGCCTACACCTTC. Its protein product is CASSYSVGVGDYAYTF.

As for this clonotype: The junction shows a germline mismatch at one end, possibly a read error. The J gene is TRBJ2-1, the V gene TRBV10-1; 8 bases fit TRBD2. Per germline, CDR1 WNHNN and CDR2 SYGVQD (reference sequence). The CDR3 extends over 15 amino acids. The CDR3 sequence: CASIISGDSYYEQFF. The CDR3, as DNA: TGCGCCAGCATCATTAGCGGGGACTCCTACTATGAGCAATTCTTC.

The chain uses TRBV12-3 or TRBV12-4 and TRBJ1-4; 7 bases match TRBD1. This CDR3 is 16 amino acids long. V trimming: 7 bases; J trimming: 8 bases; junction bases outside the gene matches: 16. DNA of the CDR3: TGTGCCAGCACCTTGACAGGGAGGGGAACTATGGAAAAACTGTTTTTT. Protein: CASTLTGRGTMEKLFF.

This chain connects TRBV11-2 to TRBJ2-3; 7 bases fit TRBD2. J gave up 4 bases and V 7 bases, and 8 bases lay outside the gene matches. CDR3 size: 14 residues. Germline CDR1 reads SGHAT; CDR2 reads FQNNGV. The CDR3 DNA is TGTGCCAGCAATTTAATGGGAGGGGCAGATACGCAGTATTTT. Protein sequence: CASNLMGGADTQYF.

As for this clonotype: This may arise from a read error, as a much more abundant clone is one base away. The conserved phenylalanine or tryptophan is not found at the CDR3 terminus, so this likely reflects a read error. The chain links TRBV6-1 to TRBJ1-1, with no clear D. The V gene lost 4 bases and the J gene lost 10 bases, with 19 bases spanning the gap. CDR1 is MNHNS, CDR2 SASEGT, per germline. The CDR3 consists of 14 residues. The CDR3 sequence is CASSAIPSSVGAFS. Here the CDR3 DNA reads TGTGCCAGCAGTGCAATACCGAGCTCAGTCGGAGCTTTCTCT.

With regard to this clonotype: One end of the junction varies from germline; a read error may be responsible. This sequence joins TRBV6-2 or TRBV6-3 and TRBJ2-1; 9 nucleotides align to TRBD2. The germline CDR1 and CDR2 sequences are MNHEY and SVGEGT. The CDR3 is 18 residues long. The CDR3, as DNA: TGTACCAGCAGTTACTTAGTCCTGACTAGCGGAAGTCACAATGAGCAGTTCTTC. Translating gives CTSSYLVLTSGSHNEQFF.

For the CDR3, the DNA is TGCAGCGCTATTGGGGGGGCAGTTGGAGATACGCAGTATTTT. Amino acids: CSAIGGAVGDTQYF. The chain combines TRBV29-1 with TRBJ2-3; possibly TRBD2 for D (7 bases). Trimming pared 7 bases from V and 5 bases from J, leaving 19 bases between. Germline V CDR1 and CDR2: SQVTM, ANQGSEA. The CDR3 sequence is 14 residues long.

This clonotype was detected many times. The chain links TRBV20-1 to TRBJ1-5; D is ambiguous. V was cut by 3 bases and J by 4 bases, with 7 bases left in between. Germline loops: CDR1 DFQATT, CDR2 SNEGSKA (reference sequence). This CDR3 is built from 12 residues. The CDR3 DNA reads as TGCAGTGCTAGCGCAGGAAATCAGCCCCAGCATTTT. It codes for CSASAGNQPQHF.

V gene TRBV4-1 combines with J gene TRBJ2-7; 9 bases match TRBD1. The V gene end was trimmed by 11 bases and the J gene end by 2 bases; junction bases not matched to a gene: 10. There are 14 residues in the CDR3. Germline CDR1 is MGHRA and CDR2 is YSYEKL. CDR3 in amino acids: CAGTLYRGPYEQYF. The DNA for the CDR3 is TGCGCCGGCACCCTCTACAGGGGGCCCTACGAGCAGTACTTC.

The V gene is TRBV29-1, the J gene TRBJ1-1, with D uncertain. The CDR3 contains 13 residues. V was clipped by 5 bases and J by 3 bases, with 13 bases between them. Germline loops: CDR1 SQVTM, CDR2 ANQGSEA. The CDR3 bases are TGCAGCGTTAGGATAGGATACTACACTGAAGCTTTCTTT. Translated, it gives CSVRIGYYTEAFF.

Of note for this clonotype: Given a much more abundant clone one base away, this may be a read error. CDR3 sequence: CATSPRPGTSIDEQFF. CDR3 DNA sequence: TGTGCCACCAGTCCCAGACCCGGGACTAGCATAGACGAGCAGTTCTTC. The V gene is TRBV28, the J gene TRBJ2-1; 9 bases fit TRBD2. The V gene's germline CDR1 is MDHEN and CDR2 SYDVKM. The CDR3 is 16 amino acids.

With regard to this clonotype: Mismatch with germline at one junction end may stem from a read error. The chain links TRBV28 to TRBJ2-1; tentative D call: TRBD1 (5 bases). Germline V gives CDR1 MDHEN, CDR2 SYDVKM. The CDR3 has 17 residues. The DNA for the CDR3 is TGTGGCAGCACCCCTGCCTGGACACCGAGCTCCTACAATGAGCAGTTCTTC. Protein sequence: CGSTPAWTPSSYNEQFF.

The table lists this clonotype with a count of one. The genes are TRBV5-1 and TRBJ2-1; TRBD1 is a possible D gene (6 bases). Trimming took off 4 bases at V and 12 bases at J, with 20 bases between the two ends. CDR3 length equals 14 residues. CDR1 is SGHRS, CDR2 YFSETQ, per germline. The CDR3 here is CASSPRDMLIGQFF. In DNA, the CDR3 is TGCGCCAGCAGCCCTAGGGACATGTTAATAGGGCAGTTCTTC.

This sequence joins TRBV19 and TRBJ1-1; the match to TRBD1 covers 7 bases. The CDR3 is made up of 12 amino acids. CDR1 is LNHDA and CDR2 is SQIVND in the germline V gene (reference sequence). The trim removed 11 bases at V and 9 bases at J, leaving 12 bases unmatched. Here the CDR3 reads CAVGTAYGQAFF. The DNA of the CDR3 is TGTGCCGTGGGGACAGCTTACGGACAAGCTTTCTTT.

Concerning this clonotype itself: At one end the junction does not follow the germline gene, possibly because of a read error. V usage is TRBV11-2 and J usage is TRBJ2-1; D may be TRBD1 (5 bases). This CDR3 spans 17 amino acids. Germline V gene data show CDR1 as SGHAT and CDR2 as FQNNGV. The CDR3 sequence is CTSSLVTAQSSYNEQSF. The CDR3 DNA reads as TGTACCAGCAGCTTAGTGACAGCCCAGAGCTCCTACAATGAACAGTCCTTT.

About this clonotype: Since no conserved phenylalanine or tryptophan closes the CDR3, a read error is the likely cause. This chain joins TRBV6-5 and TRBJ2-1; 7 bases fit TRBD2. CDR1 and CDR2 from the germline V gene are MNHEY and SVGAGI. The junction had 12 bases not matched to a gene; V was cut back by 0 bases and J by 7 bases. The CDR3 is made up of 17 amino acids. The CDR3 region is CASSYSIWGLSDNEQFS. Written as DNA, the CDR3 is TGTGCCAGCAGTTACTCGATCTGGGGACTATCGGATAATGAGCAGTTCTCC.

The chain uses TRBV6-1 and TRBJ2-7; D ambiguous. With 5 bases removed from V and 4 bases from J, the gap between germline ends came to 18 bases. CDR3 length equals 15 residues. Looked up from germline, CDR1 is MNHNS and CDR2 is SASEGT. This CDR3 reads CASSRRNTAHYEQYV. The CDR3 DNA reads as TGTGCCAGCAGTAGGAGAAACACCGCCCATTACGAGCAGTACGTC.

As concerns this clonotype: The CDR3 ends on some other residue instead of the conserved phenylalanine or tryptophan, so this is likely a read error. The rearrangement links TRBV10-3 to TRBJ1-1, with D hard to call. CDR3 length: 12 residues. The V gene's germline CDR1 is ENHRY and CDR2 SYGVKD. V was trimmed by 6 bases and J by 7 bases, leaving 12 bases between them. CDR3 sequence: CAISREGVEAFL. The CDR3, as DNA: TGTGCCATCAGCCGAGAGGGCGTTGAAGCTTTCTTA.

Of note for this clonotype: This likely comes from a read error, as the CDR3 has no conserved phenylalanine or tryptophan at its end. Because the CDR3's place on the DNA is in doubt, the DNA is left out and the CDR3 is given as listed by TCRdb. The chain employs TRBV11-2 and TRBJ2-1; TRBD2, the table's D call, lacks a check against the DNA. Termini included, the CDR3 measures 18 amino acids. The germline V gene has CDR1 SGHAT and CDR2 FQNNGV. CDR3 protein: CASSLGVAGGYYYNEQFS.

Turning to this clonotype: Germline and junction disagree at one end, which may indicate a read error. This sequence joins TRBV11-3 and TRBJ2-3; 13 bases are a match to TRBD2. Looked up from germline, CDR1 is SGHNT and CDR2 is YENEEA. The CDR3 is made up of 14 amino acids. The CDR3 DNA reads as TGTGCCGGCAGCCGGACTAGCGGGAGAGATACACAATATTTT. This gives the protein CAGSRTSGRDTQYF.

In regard to this clonotype: One base away lies a much larger clone, so this may be a sequencing read error. Since the CDR3 does not end with the conserved phenylalanine or tryptophan, this likely comes from a read error. The chain joins TRBV6-1 to TRBJ1-5, with 8 nucleotides matching TRBD1. CDR1 MNHNS and CDR2 SASEGT come from the germline V gene. Losses at the gene ends were 4 bases for V and 1 base for J; bases not matched to a gene: 6. There are 16 residues in the CDR3. The CDR3 nucleotides read TGTGCCAGCAGTGGCTCAGGGGGCATGAGCAATCAGCCCCAGCATTCT. The encoded protein is CASSGSGGMSNQPQHS.

The chain recombines TRBV20-1 with TRBJ2-1; maybe TRBD2 (5 bases). The germline V gene encodes CDR1 DFQATT and CDR2 SNEGSKA (reference sequence). The CDR3 length is 14 residues. The V gene lost 1 base and the J gene lost 5 bases, with 12 bases spanning the gap. The CDR3, as DNA: TGCAGTGCTAGAGGGAGCCTAGCTCACAATGAGCAGTTCTTC. Encoded protein: CSARGSLAHNEQFF.

V gene TRBV6-5 combines with J gene TRBJ2-7, with no clear D. CDR3 length: 14 residues. Germline loops: CDR1 MNHEY, CDR2 SVGAGI. V shed 4 bases and J shed 2 bases, with 12 bases lying between them. CDR3 loop: CASSSRVNTYEQYF. The DNA of the CDR3 is TGTGCCAGCAGTTCGAGAGTGAACACCTACGAGCAGTACTTC.

This clonotype showed up just once. Here the CDR3 reads CASSPQAGTRRAQETQYF. Here the CDR3 DNA reads TGTGCCAGCAGCCCGCAGGCAGGGACTAGGAGAGCACAAGAGACCCAGTACTTC. This chain uses TRBV11-2 with TRBJ2-5; 8 bases map to TRBD2. CDR1 and CDR2 from the germline V gene are SGHAT and FQNNGV. The J segment lost 2 bases and the V segment lost 5 bases, leaving 16 bases of the junction unmatched. CDR3 size: 18 residues.

This clonotype was observed a few times. A much larger clone differs by one base, so this may be a read error. The V and J genes are TRBV4-2 and TRBJ1-5; the D gene is possibly TRBD1 (6 bases). CDR3 length equals 14 residues. CDR1 and CDR2 from the germline V gene are LGHNA and YNFKEQ. The CDR3 reads CASSQAIGGAPQRF. The CDR3 DNA reads TGTGCCAGCAGCCAAGCCATTGGGGGGGCGCCCCAGCGTTTT.

This clonotype was detected many times. V and J are TRBV7-8 and TRBJ2-3; TRBD2 aligns across 13 bases. Germline loops: CDR1 SGHVS, CDR2 FQNEAQ. CDR3 size: 17 residues. The ends lost 0 bases at V and 4 bases at J; junction bases unmatched: 4. The CDR3 DNA reads as TGTGCCAGCAGCTTAGCATGGACTAGCGGGAGCGCAGATACGCAGTATTTT. Translated: CASSLAWTSGSADTQYF.